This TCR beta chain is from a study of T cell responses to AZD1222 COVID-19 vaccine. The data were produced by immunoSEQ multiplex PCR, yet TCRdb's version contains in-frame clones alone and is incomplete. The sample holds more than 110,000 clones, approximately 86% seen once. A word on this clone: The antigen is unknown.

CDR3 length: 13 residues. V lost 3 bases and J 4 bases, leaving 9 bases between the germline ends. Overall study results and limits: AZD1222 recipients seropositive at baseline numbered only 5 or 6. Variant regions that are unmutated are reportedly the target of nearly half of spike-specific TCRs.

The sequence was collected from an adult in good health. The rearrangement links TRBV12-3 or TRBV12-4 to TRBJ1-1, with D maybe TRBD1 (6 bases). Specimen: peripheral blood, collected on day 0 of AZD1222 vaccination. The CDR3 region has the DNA TGTGCCAGCAGTTTGGACAGAGCCACTGAAGCTTTCTTT. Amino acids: CASSLDRATEAFF.